This record covers a single T cell receptor beta chain. No antigen is known for it. The entry originates in a study of cytomegalovirus exposure and HLA in healthy donors. Whole-study results and caveats: While the bulk of TCR sequences proved rare, some public TCRs turned up in many donors. In a later analysis, DRB1 alleles had the most associated TCRs; HLA-C alleles the fewest.

Researchers ran the PCR with 60 Vbeta and 13 Jbeta primers. Here immunoSEQ multiplex PCR was the method, and the copy in TCRdb shows in-frame clones only, minus some. The table includes 95,000 to 150,000 clones, 73% detected once. This TCR derives from a man in his 60s in good health and CMV-seropositive. The sequencing sample was made of PBMCs.

This CDR3 is CATSGGSGNTIYF. The CDR3 bases are TGTGCCACCAGCGGGGGCTCTGGAAACACCATATATTTT. V and J are TRBV6-5 and TRBJ1-3; D might be TRBD1 (5 bases). Trimming removed 10 bases at V and 0 bases at J, with 10 bases between. This CDR3 contains 13 residues. Germline lookup yields CDR1 MNHEY and CDR2 SVGAGI.